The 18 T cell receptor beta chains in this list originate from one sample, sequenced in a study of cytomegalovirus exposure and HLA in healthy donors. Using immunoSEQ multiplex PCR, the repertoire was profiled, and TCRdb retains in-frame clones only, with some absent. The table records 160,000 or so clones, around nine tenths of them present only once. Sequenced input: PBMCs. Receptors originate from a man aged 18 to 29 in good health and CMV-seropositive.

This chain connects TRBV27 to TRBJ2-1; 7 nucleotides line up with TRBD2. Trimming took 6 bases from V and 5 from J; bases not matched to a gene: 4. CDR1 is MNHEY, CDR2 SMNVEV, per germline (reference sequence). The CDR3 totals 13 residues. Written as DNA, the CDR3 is TGTGCCAGCAGCCCCGGACTAGACAATGAGCAGTTCTTC. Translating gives CASSPGLDNEQFF.

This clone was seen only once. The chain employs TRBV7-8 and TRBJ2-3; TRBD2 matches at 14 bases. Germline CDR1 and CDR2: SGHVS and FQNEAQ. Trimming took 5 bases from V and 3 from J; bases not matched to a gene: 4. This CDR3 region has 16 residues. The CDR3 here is CASSPGLAGGTDTQYF. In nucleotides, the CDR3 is TGTGCCAGCAGCCCCGGACTAGCGGGGGGTACAGATACGCAGTATTTT.

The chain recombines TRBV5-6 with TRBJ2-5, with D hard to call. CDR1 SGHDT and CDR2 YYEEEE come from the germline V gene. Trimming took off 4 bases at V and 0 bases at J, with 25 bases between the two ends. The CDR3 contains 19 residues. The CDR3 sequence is CASSLGSTARPGYQETQYF. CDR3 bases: TGTGCCAGCAGCCTGGGTTCGACCGCGCGACCGGGTTACCAAGAGACCCAGTACTTC.

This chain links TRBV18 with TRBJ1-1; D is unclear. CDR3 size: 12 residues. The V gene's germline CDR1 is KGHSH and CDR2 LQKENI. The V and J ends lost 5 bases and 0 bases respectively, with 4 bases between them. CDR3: CASSSMNTEAFF. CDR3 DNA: TGTGCCAGCTCATCCATGAACACTGAAGCTTTCTTT.

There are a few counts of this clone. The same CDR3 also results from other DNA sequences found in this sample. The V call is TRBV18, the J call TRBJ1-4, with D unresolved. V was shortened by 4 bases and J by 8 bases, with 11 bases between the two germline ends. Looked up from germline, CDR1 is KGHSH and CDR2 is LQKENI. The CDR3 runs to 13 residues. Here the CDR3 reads CASSRGEDEKLFF. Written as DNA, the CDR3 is TGTGCCAGCTCACGCGGGGAAGACGAAAAACTGTTTTTT.

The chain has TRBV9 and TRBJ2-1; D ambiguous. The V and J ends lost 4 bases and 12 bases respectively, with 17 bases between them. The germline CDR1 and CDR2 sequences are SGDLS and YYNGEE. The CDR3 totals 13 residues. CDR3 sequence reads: CASSPPGPKGQFF. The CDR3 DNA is TGTGCCAGCAGCCCGCCAGGCCCTAAAGGGCAGTTCTTC.

DNA of the CDR3: TGTGCCAGCAGCCGGGGGAAAGGGGGCGACTCACCCCTCCACTTT. The encoded protein is CASSRGKGGDSPLHF. The J gene is TRBJ1-6, the V gene TRBV5-4; the match to TRBD1 covers 7 bases. J lost 10 bases, V lost 4 bases, and 11 bases had no gene match. The CDR3 is 15 amino acids. The germline gives CDR1 SGHNT, CDR2 YYREEE (reference sequence).

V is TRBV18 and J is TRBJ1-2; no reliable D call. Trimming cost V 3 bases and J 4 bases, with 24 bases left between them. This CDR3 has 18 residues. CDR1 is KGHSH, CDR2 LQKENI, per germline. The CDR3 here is CASSPSISRGGIAYGYTF. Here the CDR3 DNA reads TGTGCCAGCTCACCTTCTATATCACGGGGAGGGATCGCCTATGGCTACACCTTC.

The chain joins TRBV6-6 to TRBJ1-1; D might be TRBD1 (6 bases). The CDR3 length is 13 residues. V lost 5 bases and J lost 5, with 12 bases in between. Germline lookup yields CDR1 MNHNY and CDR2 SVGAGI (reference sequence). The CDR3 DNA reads TGTGCCAGCAGTCCGCAGGGGCGGACTGAAGCTTTCTTT. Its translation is CASSPQGRTEAFF.

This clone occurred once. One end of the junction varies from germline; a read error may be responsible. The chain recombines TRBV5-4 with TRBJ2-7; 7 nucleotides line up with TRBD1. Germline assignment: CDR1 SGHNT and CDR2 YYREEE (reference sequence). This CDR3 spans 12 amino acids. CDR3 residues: CASSLGDSGTAF. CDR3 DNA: TGTGCCAGCAGCTTGGGGGATTCCGGGACAGCCTTC.

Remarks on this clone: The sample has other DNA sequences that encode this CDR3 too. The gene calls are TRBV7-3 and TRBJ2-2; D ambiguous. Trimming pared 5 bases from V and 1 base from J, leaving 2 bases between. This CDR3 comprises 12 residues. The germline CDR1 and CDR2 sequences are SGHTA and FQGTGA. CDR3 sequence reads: CASSLNTGELFF. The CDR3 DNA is TGTGCCAGCAGCCTGAACACCGGGGAGCTGTTTTTT.

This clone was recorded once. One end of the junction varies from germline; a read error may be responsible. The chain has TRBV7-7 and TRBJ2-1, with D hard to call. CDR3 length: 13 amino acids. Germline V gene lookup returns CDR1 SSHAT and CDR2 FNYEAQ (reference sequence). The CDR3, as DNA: TGTGCTAGCAGCCCCCAGTTTTACAATGAGCAGTTCTTC. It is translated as CASSPQFYNEQFF.

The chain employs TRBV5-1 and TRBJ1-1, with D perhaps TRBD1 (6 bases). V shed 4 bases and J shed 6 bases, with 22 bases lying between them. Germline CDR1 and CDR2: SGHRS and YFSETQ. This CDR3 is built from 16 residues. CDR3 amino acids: CASSPTSGAVGAEAFF. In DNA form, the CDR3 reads TGCGCCAGCAGCCCAACGTCAGGGGCTGTGGGGGCTGAAGCTTTCTTT. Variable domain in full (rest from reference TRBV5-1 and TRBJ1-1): KAGVTQTPRYLIKTRGQQVTLSCSPISGHRSVSWYQQTPGQGLQFLFEYFSETQRNKGNFPGRFSGRQFSNSRSEMNVSTLELGDSALYLCASSPTSGAVGAEAFFGQGTRLTVV.

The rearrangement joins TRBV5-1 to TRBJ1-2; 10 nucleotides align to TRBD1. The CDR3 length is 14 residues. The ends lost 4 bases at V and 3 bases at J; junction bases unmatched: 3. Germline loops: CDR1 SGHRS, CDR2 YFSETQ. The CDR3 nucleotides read TGCGCCAGCAGCGGCGGGACAGGGGACTATGGCTACACCTTC. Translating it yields CASSGGTGDYGYTF. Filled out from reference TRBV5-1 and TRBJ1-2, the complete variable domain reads KAGVTQTPRYLIKTRGQQVTLSCSPISGHRSVSWYQQTPGQGLQFLFEYFSETQRNKGNFPGRFSGRQFSNSRSEMNVSTLELGDSALYLCASSGGTGDYGYTFGSGTRLTVV.

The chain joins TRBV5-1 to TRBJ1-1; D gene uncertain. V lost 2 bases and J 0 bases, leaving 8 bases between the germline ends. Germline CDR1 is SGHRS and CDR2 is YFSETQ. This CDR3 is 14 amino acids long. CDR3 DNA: TGCGCCAGCAGCTTCCTGGAGATGAACACTGAAGCTTTCTTT. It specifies CASSFLEMNTEAFF.

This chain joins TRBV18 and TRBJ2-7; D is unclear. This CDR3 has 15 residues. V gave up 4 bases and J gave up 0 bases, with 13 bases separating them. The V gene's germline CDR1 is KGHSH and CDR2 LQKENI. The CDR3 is CASSLTRVSSYEQYF. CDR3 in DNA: TGTGCCAGCTCACTTACCCGCGTTAGCTCCTACGAGCAGTACTTC.

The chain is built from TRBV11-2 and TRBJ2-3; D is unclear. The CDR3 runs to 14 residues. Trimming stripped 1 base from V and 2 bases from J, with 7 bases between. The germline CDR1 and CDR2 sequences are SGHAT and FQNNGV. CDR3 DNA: TGTGCCAGCAGCTTAGGTTCTTCCACAGATACGCAGTATTTT. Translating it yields CASSLGSSTDTQYF.

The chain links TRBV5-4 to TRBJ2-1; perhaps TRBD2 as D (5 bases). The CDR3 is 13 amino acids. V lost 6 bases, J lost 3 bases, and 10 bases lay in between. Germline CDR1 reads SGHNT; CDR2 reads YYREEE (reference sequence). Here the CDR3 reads CASTAAGYNEQFF. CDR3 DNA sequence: TGTGCCAGCACGGCCGCGGGCTACAATGAGCAGTTCTTC.